A single sample is the source of the 25 T cell receptor beta chains below, sequenced in a study of CD8 T cells in Susac syndrome. Random hexamers were used to reverse transcribe the RNA input (about 0.5 to 1 ug). Each CDR3 protein gets one entry after TCRdb re-called the immunoSEQ multiplex PCR reads with MiXCR. The sample records 100,000 or so distinct CDR3 sequences, about 96% being singletons. Sample: CD8+ T cells from PBMCs. Receptors were obtained from a human donor with Susac syndrome.

The sample holds one count of this clonotype. The chain couples TRBV7-9 to TRBJ2-7; 11 nucleotides line up with TRBD2. Germline CDR1 is SEHNR and CDR2 is FQNEAQ (reference sequence). The CDR3 covers 12 residues. V trimming: 8 bases; J trimming: 5 bases; junction bases outside the gene matches: 2. DNA of the CDR3: TGTGCCAGCGGGACTAGCGGTAACGAGCAGTACTTC. This sequence encodes CASGTSGNEQYF.

The chain has TRBV9 and TRBJ2-7, with D possibly being TRBD1 (6 bases). Trimming stripped 4 bases from V and 4 bases from J, with 18 bases between. Germline loops: CDR1 SGDLS, CDR2 YYNGEE. The CDR3 runs 15 residues. The CDR3 DNA follows: TGTGCCAGCAGCCCACGGACAGAGCAGACGTACGAGCAGTACTTC. Its translation is CASSPRTEQTYEQYF.

The chain links TRBV20-1 to TRBJ2-4; 7 nucleotides align to TRBD1. Germline V gives CDR1 DFQATT, CDR2 SNEGSKA (reference sequence). The CDR3 length is 15 residues. Losses at the gene ends were 0 bases for V and 1 base for J; bases not matched to a gene: 3. The CDR3 loop reads CSARDLRGAKNIQYF. The CDR3 DNA reads TGCAGTGCTAGAGACCTCAGGGGGGCCAAAAACATTCAGTACTTC.

This clonotype was recorded once. This chain uses TRBV19 with TRBJ2-7; D ambiguous. From germline, CDR1 is LNHDA and CDR2 SQIVND (reference sequence). V was cut by 4 bases and J by 6 bases, with 10 bases left in between. The CDR3 has 12 residues. The DNA of the CDR3 is TGTGCCAGTAGTACTCTCGACCGCGAGCAGTACTTC. It codes for CASSTLDREQYF.

This clonotype was recorded once. The chain recombines TRBV7-9 with TRBJ2-1; D is perhaps TRBD2 (6 bases). CDR1 is SEHNR and CDR2 is FQNEAQ in the germline V gene (reference sequence). Between the trimmed V and J ends, which lost 4 bases and 10 bases, there was a span of 14 bases. CDR3 length equals 13 residues. The CDR3: CASSSAGGWEQFF. CDR3 DNA: TGTGCCAGCAGCTCGGCCGGGGGATGGGAGCAGTTCTTC.

V and J are TRBV29-1 and TRBJ2-1, with D unresolved. The V and J ends lost 8 bases and 8 bases respectively, with 19 bases between them. Germline CDR1 and CDR2: SQVTM and ANQGSEA. The CDR3 runs 13 residues. This chain's CDR3 is CSPGWYPRYEQFF. CDR3 coding DNA: TGCAGCCCCGGCTGGTACCCAAGGTATGAGCAGTTCTTC.

This clonotype came up once. The chain has TRBV6-6 and TRBJ2-7, with 8 bases aligning to TRBD1. Trimming removed 6 bases from V and 5 bases from J; junction bases left unmatched: 6. The CDR3 consists of 13 residues. Germline-derived CDR1 and CDR2 are MNHNY and SVGAGI (reference sequence). The CDR3 region has the DNA TGTGCCAGCAGGCCGGACAGGGAGCACGAGCAGTACTTC. Translated: CASRPDREHEQYF.

The rearrangement links TRBV7-9 to TRBJ2-5; the D is unclear. Germline CDR1 reads SEHNR; CDR2 reads FQNEAQ (reference sequence). V lost 4 bases and J 4 bases, leaving 13 bases between the germline ends. The CDR3 consists of 14 residues. In DNA, the CDR3 is TGTGCCAGCAGCTCCGGAGTGGTGCCAGAGACCCAGTACTTC. This translates into CASSSGVVPETQYF.

In its sample, this clonotype was seen once. The chain couples TRBV27 to TRBJ1-5, with a weak D call TRBD1 (5 bases). In germline, CDR1 is MNHEY, CDR2 SMNVEV (reference sequence). V was pared by 8 bases and J by 3 bases, with 14 bases between. This CDR3 spans 14 amino acids. Here the CDR3 DNA reads TGTGCCAGCGGCCCGGGACGGTTCAATCAGCCCCAGCATTTT. Translated: CASGPGRFNQPQHF.

The chain employs TRBV5-6 and TRBJ2-1; no firm D call. V dropped 2 bases and J dropped 7 bases, with 7 bases sitting between them. CDR3 length: 12 residues. Germline values: CDR1 SGHDT, CDR2 YYEEEE. CDR3 loop: CASSFQSNEQFF. CDR3 DNA sequence: TGTGCCAGCAGCTTCCAGTCAAATGAGCAGTTCTTC.

The chain joins TRBV9 to TRBJ1-1; 11 positions agree with TRBD1. The CDR3 length is 16 residues. CDR1 is SGDLS and CDR2 is YYNGEE in the germline V gene. With V trimmed by 2 bases and J by 5 bases, 8 bases remained unmatched. CDR3 residues: CASSVGTGGVGTEAFF. The CDR3 DNA is TGTGCCAGCAGCGTCGGGACAGGGGGTGTAGGAACTGAAGCTTTCTTT.

The chain links TRBV5-1 to TRBJ2-5; possible D gene TRBD2, 6 bases. The germline gives CDR1 SGHRS, CDR2 YFSETQ. The CDR3 contains 14 residues. V lost 4 bases to trimming and J lost 2 bases, with 12 bases between them. The CDR3 region is CASSRDSNQETQYF. In DNA form, the CDR3 reads TGCGCCAGCAGCCGGGACTCCAATCAAGAGACCCAGTACTTC.

This chain connects TRBV29-1 to TRBJ2-6; D not certain. The CDR3 runs 15 residues. V was shortened by 1 base and J by 0 bases, with 7 bases between the two germline ends. Germline loops: CDR1 SQVTM, CDR2 ANQGSEA. For the CDR3, the DNA is TGCAGCGTTGAAGGGACCCTCTCTGGGGCCAACGTCCTGACTTTC. Encoded protein: CSVEGTLSGANVLTF.

V usage is TRBV20-1 and J usage is TRBJ2-7; TRBD1 agrees at 8 bases. The J segment lost 4 bases and the V segment lost 1 base, leaving 6 bases of the junction unmatched. CDR3 size: 14 residues. Germline CDR1 reads DFQATT; CDR2 reads SNEGSKA (reference sequence). The DNA for the CDR3 is TGCAGTGCTAGAGTTCCGGGACAGGAATACGAGCAGTACTTC. Protein sequence: CSARVPGQEYEQYF.

The chain combines TRBV29-1 with TRBJ2-7, with D possibly TRBD2 on 5 matching bases. The CDR3 has 14 residues. CDR1 is SQVTM and CDR2 is ANQGSEA in the germline V gene. Trimming took 6 bases from V and 2 from J, leaving 17 bases between them. The CDR3 is CSVEVTVNAYEQYF. In nucleotides, the CDR3 is TGCAGCGTGGAGGTTACGGTGAACGCCTACGAGCAGTACTTC.

This chain connects TRBV29-1 to TRBJ2-7; 8 bases map to TRBD1. This CDR3 is built from 16 residues. Germline assignment: CDR1 SQVTM and CDR2 ANQGSEA. Losses at the gene ends were 1 base for V and 3 bases for J; bases not matched to a gene: 11. In DNA, the CDR3 is TGCAGCGTTGAAGTAGGCCGACAGGGGTCCCTCTACGAGCAGTACTTC. Its protein is CSVEVGRQGSLYEQYF.

For this clonotype: Mismatch with germline at one junction end may stem from a read error. V gene TRBV6-4 combines with J gene TRBJ1-1; TRBD1 might be the D (5 bases). The CDR3 has 13 residues. CDR1 is MRHNA and CDR2 is SNTAGT in the germline V gene. CDR3 sequence (DNA): TGTGCCAGCAGCGCGGGGGTTTCAGGTGAAGTTTTCTTT. This encodes CASSAGVSGEVFF.

This chain links TRBV23-1 with TRBJ2-5; D unclear. TRBV23-1 is flagged as an ORF with uncertain function. The length of the CDR3 is 15 residues. V shed 9 bases and J shed 3 bases, with 20 bases lying between them. The CDR3 DNA sequence: TGCGCCAGGGTAAGACCGAATCCCGGCGAAGAGACCCAGTACTTC. Protein sequence: CARVRPNPGEETQYF.

V gene TRBV5-1 combines with J gene TRBJ1-2; 7 nucleotides line up with TRBD1. J gave up 6 bases and V 8 bases, and 16 bases lay outside the gene matches. From germline, CDR1 is SGHRS and CDR2 YFSETQ. This CDR3 has 15 amino acids. The DNA for the CDR3 is TGCGCCAGTCTACCAGGCACAGGGGATCTTAATGGCTACACCTTC. Translation: CASLPGTGDLNGYTF.

V gene TRBV27 combines with J gene TRBJ1-1, with D unresolved. CDR3 length equals 13 residues. The germline gives CDR1 MNHEY, CDR2 SMNVEV (reference sequence). Trimming removed 4 bases from V and 1 base from J, with 7 bases in between. The DNA for the CDR3 is TGTGCCAGCAGTTGGTCTGCGAACACTGAAGCTTTCTTT. Translated: CASSWSANTEAFF.

CDR3 nucleotide sequence: TGCACTGCTGGTCTCGGGGGGGAAACCGGGGAGCTGTTTTTT. It translates to CTAGLGGETGELFF. This chain links TRBV29-1 with TRBJ2-2; 8 bases map to TRBD2. This CDR3 has 14 residues. Germline V lookup: CDR1 SQVTM, CDR2 ANQGSEA.

J is TRBJ1-1 and V is TRBV29-1; D is unclear. Trimming stripped 6 bases from V and 0 bases from J, with 11 bases between. The CDR3 runs to 13 residues. CDR1 and CDR2 (germline): SQVTM, ANQGSEA. CDR3 nucleotide sequence: TGCAGCGTCGCTAGGGTTTTGAACACTGAAGCTTTCTTT. It translates to CSVARVLNTEAFF.

The chain is built from TRBV14 and TRBJ2-7; 7 nucleotides line up with TRBD1. The CDR3 spans 14 residues. In germline, CDR1 is SGHDN, CDR2 FVKESK. Trimming at V came to 4 bases and at J to 4 bases, leaving 7 bases not matched to a gene. CDR3 residues: CASSPRDRNYEQYF. DNA of the CDR3: TGTGCCAGCAGCCCTCGGGACAGAAATTACGAGCAGTACTTC.

This clonotype was counted once. The gene calls are TRBV20-1 and TRBJ2-5; TRBD2 might be the D (7 bases). Germline V gene sequence: CDR1 DFQATT, CDR2 SNEGSKA (reference sequence). The CDR3 has 14 residues. Trimming took off 2 bases at V and 4 bases at J, with 14 bases between the two ends. Written as DNA, the CDR3 is TGCAGTGCTAGAAAGGGGGGGCCTATAGAGACCCAGTACTTC. This codes for CSARKGGPIETQYF.

The V gene is TRBV3-1, the J gene TRBJ2-7; D not resolved. There are 11 residues in the CDR3. V was pared by 5 bases and J by 2 bases, with 4 bases between. CDR1 is LGHDT and CDR2 is YNNKEL in the germline V gene (reference sequence). CDR3 sequence (DNA): TGTGCCAGCAGCGCTGCCTACGAGCAGTACTTC. Protein product: CASSAAYEQYF.